The source of this T cell receptor beta chain is a study of control samples from healthy donors and cancer patients (dated by TCRdb to 2018 to 2020). About this clone: Its antigen is unknown. No base-level quality is on record; no much larger clone is a single base apart.

Preparation of the library involved the immunoSEQ multiplex PCR assay. Drawn from immuneACCESS, this table holds only the in-frame rearrangements with V and J called that TCRdb kept. Clones are partly lost; checked studies trace under half to an unresolved V gene and leave the rest unexplained. Here the sample has around 120,000 clones; roughly 92% occur a single time. 6% to 8% of the sample is held by the ten biggest clonotypes. This sequence was found in a woman under 30 in good health. The source material was blood.

The CDR3 corresponds to CASSPSGYREDGTGELFF. DNA sequence: TGTGCCAGCAGCCCCTCCGGGTACAGGGAGGATGGGACCGGGGAGCTGTTTTTT. The chain couples TRBV7-3 to TRBJ2-2; the D segment might be TRBD1 or TRBD2, since each matches 6 bases. CDR1 and CDR2, per the germline V gene, are SGHTA and FQGTGA. Trimming takes 5 bases from V and 5 bases from J, and the germline ends sit 24 bases apart. From the cysteine through the phenylalanine, the CDR3 covers 18 amino acids. The read is trimmed to its CDR3 DNA, 54 bases read in frame from base 1.